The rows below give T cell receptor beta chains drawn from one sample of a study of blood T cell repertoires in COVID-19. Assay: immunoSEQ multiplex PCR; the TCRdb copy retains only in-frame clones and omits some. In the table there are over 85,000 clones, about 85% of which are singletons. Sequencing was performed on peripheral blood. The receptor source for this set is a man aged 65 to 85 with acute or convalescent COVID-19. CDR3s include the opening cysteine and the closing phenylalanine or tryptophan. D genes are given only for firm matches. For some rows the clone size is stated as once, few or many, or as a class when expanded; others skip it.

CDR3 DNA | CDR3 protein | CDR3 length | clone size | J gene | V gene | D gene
TGTGCCAGCAGTTCAGGGCTTCATTCACTCTATGGCTACACCTTC | CASSSGLHSLYGYTF | 15 | NA | TRBJ1-2 | TRBV6-5 | NA
TGCGCCAGCAGCTCGCTGACAGGGTCGGCTGGAAACACCATATATTTT | CASSSLTGSAGNTIYF | 16 | once | TRBJ1-3 | TRBV5-1 | TRBD1
TGCGCCAGCAGCTGGAGTAGCGGGGTAGCCGGGGAGCTGTTTTTT | CASSWSSGVAGELFF | 15 | once | TRBJ2-2 | TRBV5-1 | TRBD2
TGTGCCAGCAGTGAAGCACGGGGAAGCAATCAGCCCCAGCATTTT | CASSEARGSNQPQHF | 15 | NA | TRBJ1-5 | TRBV6-1 | NA
TGTGCCAGCAGCTTAGACGGACAGGTGTTTTGGACTGAAGCTTTCTTT | CASSLDGQVFWTEAFF | 16 | NA | TRBJ1-1 | TRBV7-2 | TRBD1
TGTGCCAGCAGAGCCTCCGGGACAGGGACCTACGAGCAGTACTTC | CASRASGTGTYEQYF | 15 | NA | TRBJ2-7 | TRBV7-9 | TRBD1
TGTGCCAGCAGTGGGGACAGGGGGATGTGGACAGATACGCAGTATTTT | CASSGDRGMWTDTQYF | 16 | NA | TRBJ2-3 | TRBV25-1 | TRBD1
TGTGCCAGCAGATCGGAGCGTGAAAGCTCCTACAATGAGCAGTTCTTC | CASRSERESSYNEQFF | 16 | NA | TRBJ2-1 | TRBV3-1/TRBV3-2 | NA
TGTGCCAGCAGCTTAGTAGGTAGGCAGGGGACTGAAGCTTTCTTT | CASSLVGRQGTEAFF | 15 | once | TRBJ1-1 | TRBV7-8 | NA
TGTGCCAGTAGCGACCCACCCAGGGGGCCTGGCTACACCTTC | CASSDPPRGPGYTF | 14 | once | TRBJ1-2 | TRBV19 | TRBD1
TGTGCCAGCGGGGGACAGATGGTTGAAAAACTGTTTTTT | CASGGQMVEKLFF | 13 | NA | TRBJ1-4 | TRBV6-5 | TRBD1
TGCGCCAGCAGCTTCGGGGCAGCGGGCTATGGCTACACCTTC | CASSFGAAGYGYTF | 14 | NA | TRBJ1-2 | TRBV5-1 | NA
TGTGCCAGCAGTTACGCAACCTCCGGGGGTTGGGAGACCCAGTACTTC | CASSYATSGGWETQYF | 16 | NA | TRBJ2-5 | TRBV6-5 | NA
TGTGCCAGCAGCCCCCGAGGTGCCGGGACAGGGTTGGGGAATATGGACACTGAAGCTTTCTTT | CASSPRGAGTGLGNMDTEAFF | 21 | NA | TRBJ1-1 | TRBV7-8 | TRBD1
TGCGCCAGCAGCCCACTGGGACAGCATAACACCGGGGAGCTGTTTTTT | CASSPLGQHNTGELFF | 16 | NA | TRBJ2-2 | TRBV5-1 | TRBD1
TGTGCCAGCAGCGTCGGACAGGGTGATTCACCCCTCCACTTT | CASSVGQGDSPLHF | 14 | NA | TRBJ1-6 | TRBV9 | TRBD1
TGTGCCACCAGCAGAGATGTCCGGGACAGGCGCCCCGGTTCTAATGAAAAACTGTTTTTT | CATSRDVRDRRPGSNEKLFF | 20 | NA | TRBJ1-4 | TRBV15 | TRBD1
TGTGCCAGCAGCCAAGAAGTGGCGGGGGTTTTCACAGATACGCAGTATTTT | CASSQEVAGVFTDTQYF | 17 | NA | TRBJ2-3 | TRBV3-1/TRBV3-2 | TRBD2
TGTGCCAGCTCACCAAAAATTCATGGTAGCGGGGGCATGGGTGAGCAGTTCTTC | CASSPKIHGSGGMGEQFF | 18 | NA | TRBJ2-1 | TRBV18 | TRBD2
TGTGCCAGCAGCGAGAGGGGAGGGGCAGATACGCAGTATTTT | CASSERGGADTQYF | 14 | NA | TRBJ2-3 | TRBV7-9 | TRBD2
TGCGCCAGCAGCGACAGGGCCTACAATGAGCAGTTCTTC | CASSDRAYNEQFF | 13 | NA | TRBJ2-1 | TRBV10-1 | TRBD1
TGTGCCAGCAAGAGCGGACGGACTAACTATGGCTACACCTTC | CASKSGRTNYGYTF | 14 | once | TRBJ1-2 | TRBV28 | NA
TGCAGTGCTAGTACCTCTGGCAGGGTTGGGGCTGAGCAGTTCTTC | CSASTSGRVGAEQFF | 15 | NA | TRBJ2-1 | TRBV20-1 | NA
TGTGCCAGCAGCTTAAGCGGGGGCCGAGACAATGAGCAGTTCTTC | CASSLSGGRDNEQFF | 15 | NA | TRBJ2-1 | TRBV13 | TRBD2
TGTGCCAGCTCAGAGGGGGGGGCAGGTCAGCCCCAGCATTTT | CASSEGGAGQPQHF | 14 | NA | TRBJ1-5 | TRBV18 | NA
TGCGCCAGCAGCTTGGTGGCGGACACCTACAATGAGCAGTTCTTC | CASSLVADTYNEQFF | 15 | NA | TRBJ2-1 | TRBV5-1 | NA
TGTGCCACCTCTAAGGACAGAAAAAACTATGGCTACACCTTC | CATSKDRKNYGYTF | 14 | NA | TRBJ1-2 | TRBV10-3 | NA
TGCGCCAGCAGCTTGGAAAGCGGACCTTACGAGCAGTACTTC | CASSLESGPYEQYF | 14 | NA | TRBJ2-7 | TRBV5-1 | NA
TGTGCCAGTAGTATCACTAGCGGCTCCGGCGAGCAGTACTTC | CASSITSGSGEQYF | 14 | NA | TRBJ2-7 | TRBV19 | TRBD2
TGTGCCAGCAGTGAAGGGACAGGGAATCGTGAAGCTTTCTTT | CASSEGTGNREAFF | 14 | NA | TRBJ1-1 | TRBV6-1 | TRBD1
TGTGCCAGCAGCCCGACTCGTGAAGCTTTCTTT | CASSPTREAFF | 11 | NA | TRBJ1-1 | TRBV28 | NA
TGTGCCAGCAGCCAACGGAGGGGTTCAGTCGATACGCAGTATTTT | CASSQRRGSVDTQYF | 15 | NA | TRBJ2-3 | TRBV3-1/TRBV3-2 | NA
TGTGCCAGCAGCGTAGGTTCGACAGGGAGAGAGGAGCAGTACTTC | CASSVGSTGREEQYF | 15 | NA | TRBJ2-7 | TRBV9 | TRBD1
TGTGCCAGCAGCCCTCAAGCGGGGATAAAGACCCAGTACTTC | CASSPQAGIKTQYF | 14 | NA | TRBJ2-5 | TRBV3-1/TRBV3-2 | TRBD2
TGCAGCGCGTTACAGATAAATGAGCAGTTCTTC | CSALQINEQFF | 11 | NA | TRBJ2-1 | TRBV29-1 | NA
TGTGCCAGCTCACCTACCGGGACAGGGGGTTGGACTGAAGCTTTCTTT | CASSPTGTGGWTEAFF | 16 | NA | TRBJ1-1 | TRBV18 | TRBD1
TGCGCCAGCAGGTGGGAGCGGGGGATTGGCACAGATACGCAGTATTTT | CASRWERGIGTDTQYF | 16 | NA | TRBJ2-3 | TRBV5-1 | TRBD2
TGCGCCAGCGGACAGGGGGAGAGAGAGACCCAGTACTTC | CASGQGERETQYF | 13 | NA | TRBJ2-5 | TRBV5-1 | TRBD1
TGCGCCAGCAGCCAGTATCTACTAACGACCTCTGGAAACACCATATATTTT | CASSQYLLTTSGNTIYF | 17 | once | TRBJ1-3 | TRBV5-1 | NA